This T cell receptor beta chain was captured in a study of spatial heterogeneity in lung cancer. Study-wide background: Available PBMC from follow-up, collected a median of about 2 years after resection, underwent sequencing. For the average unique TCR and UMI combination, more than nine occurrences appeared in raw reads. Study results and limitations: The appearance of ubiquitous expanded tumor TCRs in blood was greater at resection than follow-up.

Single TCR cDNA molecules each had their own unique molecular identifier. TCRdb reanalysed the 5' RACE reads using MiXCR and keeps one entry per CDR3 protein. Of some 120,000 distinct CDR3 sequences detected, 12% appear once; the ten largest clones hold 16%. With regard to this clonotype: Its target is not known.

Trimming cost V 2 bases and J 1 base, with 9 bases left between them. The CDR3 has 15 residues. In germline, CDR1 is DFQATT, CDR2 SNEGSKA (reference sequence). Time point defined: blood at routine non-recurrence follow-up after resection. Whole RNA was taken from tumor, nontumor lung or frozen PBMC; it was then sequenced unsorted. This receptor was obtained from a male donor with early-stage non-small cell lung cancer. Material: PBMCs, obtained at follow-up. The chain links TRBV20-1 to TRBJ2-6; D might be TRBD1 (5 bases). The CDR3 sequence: CSARPTGSGANVLTF. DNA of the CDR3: TGCAGTGCTAGACCCACAGGTTCTGGGGCCAACGTCCTGACTTTC.